The 9 T cell receptor beta chains below all came from one sample that was sequenced in a study of cytomegalovirus exposure and HLA in healthy donors. Here immunoSEQ multiplex PCR was the method, and the copy in TCRdb shows in-frame clones only, minus some. The table has some 110,000 clones, approximately 90% seen once. Source material: PBMCs. Receptor source: a man aged 18 to 29 in good health and CMV-seronegative.

The J gene is TRBJ1-2, the V gene TRBV4-1; tentatively, D is TRBD1 (6 bases). CDR3 size: 16 residues. V lost 1 base and J 7 bases, leaving 19 bases between the germline ends. The germline gives CDR1 MGHRA, CDR2 YSYEKL. CDR3 in DNA: TGCGCCAGCAGCCAAGGGGTTGCAGGGGAGGGACGTGGCTACACCTTC. This encodes CASSQGVAGEGRGYTF.

As DNA, the CDR3 is TGTGCCAGCAGTTTATCTGGAGGGGATTCCTACGAGCAGTACTTC. Protein sequence: CASSLSGGDSYEQYF. The genes are TRBV28 and TRBJ2-7, with a possible D match to TRBD2 (6 bases). Trimming shortened V by 1 base and J by 1 base, and 11 bases separated the two germline ends. The germline CDR1 and CDR2 sequences are MDHEN and SYDVKM. The CDR3 consists of 15 residues. The variable domain in full, with the rest retrieved from reference TRBV28 and TRBJ2-7, is DVKVTQSSRYLVKRTGEKVFLECVQDMDHENMFWYRQDPGLGLRLIYFSYDVKMKEKGDIPEGYSVSREKKERFSLILESASTNQTSMYLCASSLSGGDSYEQYFGPGTRLTVT.

This chain links TRBV7-7 with TRBJ2-1; 8 bases map to TRBD2. Looked up from germline, CDR1 is SSHAT and CDR2 is FNYEAQ (reference sequence). Trimming removed 1 base from V and 7 bases from J; junction bases left unmatched: 12. The CDR3 has 17 residues. The DNA of the CDR3 is TGTGCCAGCAGCTTAGTTGCCGGGACTAGGGCTTTGAATGAGCAGTTCTTC. This sequence encodes CASSLVAGTRALNEQFF.

The chain links TRBV6-1 to TRBJ1-1, with 8 nucleotides matching TRBD1. Germline-derived CDR1 and CDR2 are MNHNS and SASEGT. V gave up 1 base and J gave up 6 bases; unmatched junction bases: 10. The CDR3 sequence is 16 residues long. CDR3 loop: CASSEEYGQGMAEAFF. As DNA, the CDR3 is TGTGCCAGCAGTGAAGAATACGGACAGGGAATGGCTGAAGCTTTCTTT.

The chain employs TRBV6-5 and TRBJ2-7; 7 nucleotides line up with TRBD2. V trimming: 6 bases; J trimming: 0 bases; junction bases outside the gene matches: 8. The CDR3 spans 15 residues. Germline V gene sequence: CDR1 MNHEY, CDR2 SVGAGI. This CDR3 reads CASRLTSSRSYEQYF. CDR3 DNA sequence: TGTGCCAGCAGATTGACTAGCAGTCGCTCCTACGAGCAGTACTTC.

The chain has TRBV18 and TRBJ2-7; TRBD2 matches at 9 bases. From germline, CDR1 is KGHSH and CDR2 LQKENI. The CDR3 covers 16 residues. Germline trimming cut 6 bases from V and 5 bases from J; bases unmatched to any gene: 14. For the CDR3, the DNA is TGTGCCAGCTCTCACTTCTATAGCGGGAGTTCCCACGAGCAGTACTTC. It translates to CASSHFYSGSSHEQYF. Variable domain in full (rest from reference TRBV18 and TRBJ2-7): NAGVMQNPRHLVRRRGQEARLRCSPMKGHSHVYWYRQLPEEGLKFMVYLQKENIIDESGMPKERFSAEFPKEGPSILRIQQVVRGDSAAYFCASSHFYSGSSHEQYFGPGTRLTVT.

This clone occurred a few times. This chain links TRBV30 with TRBJ2-7; the D gene is possibly TRBD2 (5 bases). The germline V gene has CDR1 GTSNPN and CDR2 SVGIG (reference sequence). This CDR3 is 13 amino acids long. Trimming took off 1 base at V and 6 bases at J, with 13 bases between the two ends. The CDR3: CAWSGGIPTEQYF. The CDR3 DNA reads TGTGCCTGGAGTGGAGGGATACCTACCGAGCAGTACTTC.

This chain connects TRBV27 to TRBJ2-7, with TRBD2 matching 13 bases. Trimming at V came to 5 bases and at J to 0 bases, leaving 4 bases not matched to a gene. This CDR3 region has 16 residues. Per germline, CDR1 MNHEY and CDR2 SMNVEV (reference sequence). Here the CDR3 DNA reads TGTGCCAGCAGTGGGGGACTAGCGGGGAGCTCCTACGAGCAGTACTTC. Translation: CASSGGLAGSSYEQYF.

This chain joins TRBV13 and TRBJ2-3; weak D call: TRBD1 (5 bases). Germline V gives CDR1 PRHDT, CDR2 FYEKMQ (reference sequence). The length of the CDR3 is 13 residues. Trimming cost V 3 bases and J 4 bases, with 8 bases left between them. The CDR3: CASSFWGSDTQYF. The CDR3 DNA sequence: TGTGCCAGCAGCTTTTGGGGCTCAGATACGCAGTATTTT.